This TCR beta chain was obtained from a study of blood T cell repertoires in COVID-19. This CDR3 contains 12 residues. Germline CDR1 and CDR2: LGHDT and YNNKEL (reference sequence). V lost 6 bases to trimming and J lost 5 bases, with 10 bases between them. Profiling relied on immunoSEQ multiplex PCR, and the TCRdb table lists in-frame clones only, not all of them. The sample records around 130,000 clones, about four fifths being singletons. Specimen: peripheral blood. This TCR derives from a middle-aged man with active or convalescent COVID-19. The V gene is TRBV3-1 (or the pseudogene TRBV3-2), the J gene TRBJ1-2, with unresolved D. The CDR3 DNA is TGTGCCAGCAGGGACTTAGGATATGGCTACACCTTC. It yields the protein CASRDLGYGYTF.